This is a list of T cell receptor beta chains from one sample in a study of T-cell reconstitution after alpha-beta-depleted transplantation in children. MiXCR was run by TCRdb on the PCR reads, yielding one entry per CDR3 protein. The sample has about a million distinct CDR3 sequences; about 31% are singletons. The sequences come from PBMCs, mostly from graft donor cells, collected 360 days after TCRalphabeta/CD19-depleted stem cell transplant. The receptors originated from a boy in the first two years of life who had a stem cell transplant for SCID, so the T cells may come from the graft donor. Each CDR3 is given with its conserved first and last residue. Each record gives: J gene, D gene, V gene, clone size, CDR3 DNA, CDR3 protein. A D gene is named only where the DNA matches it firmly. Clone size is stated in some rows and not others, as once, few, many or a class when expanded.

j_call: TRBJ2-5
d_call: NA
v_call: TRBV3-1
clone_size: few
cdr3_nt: TGTGCCAGCAGCCAAGCGGCAGGACAGCTTGGAAAAGAGACCCAGTACTTC
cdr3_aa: CASSQAAGQLGKETQYF

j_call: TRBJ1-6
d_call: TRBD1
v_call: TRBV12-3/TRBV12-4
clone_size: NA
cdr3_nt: TGTGCCAGCGGCTTCCTTAGACAGGGAAATTCACCCCTCCACTTT
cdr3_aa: CASGFLRQGNSPLHF

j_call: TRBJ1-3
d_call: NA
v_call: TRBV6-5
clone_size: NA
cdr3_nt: TGTGCCAGCAGTTACTCGCCCGTGACCGGAAACACCATATATTTT
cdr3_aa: CASSYSPVTGNTIYF

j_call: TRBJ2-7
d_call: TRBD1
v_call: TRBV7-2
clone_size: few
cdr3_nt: TGTGCCAGCAGCTCCGGGACAGGGTGGTACGAGCAGTACTTC
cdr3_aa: CASSSGTGWYEQYF

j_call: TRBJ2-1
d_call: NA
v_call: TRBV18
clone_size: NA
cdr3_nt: TGTGCCAGCTCACCGACCCAGGGTTCCAATGAGCAGTTCTTC
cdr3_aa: CASSPTQGSNEQFF

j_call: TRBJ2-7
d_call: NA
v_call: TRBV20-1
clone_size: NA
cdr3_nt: TGCAGTGCTCCGACTTATGTGGAGCAGTACTTC
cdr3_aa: CSAPTYVEQYF

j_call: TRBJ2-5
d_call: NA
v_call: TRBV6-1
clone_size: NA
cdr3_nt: TGTGCCAGCAGCCCCCTATTTCTAGGGACCCAGTACTTC
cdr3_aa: CASSPLFLGTQYF

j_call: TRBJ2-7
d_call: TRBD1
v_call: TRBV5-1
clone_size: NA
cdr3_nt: TGCGCCAGCAGCAGCATGACAGGGATTTCCTACGAGCAGTACTTC
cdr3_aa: CASSSMTGISYEQYF

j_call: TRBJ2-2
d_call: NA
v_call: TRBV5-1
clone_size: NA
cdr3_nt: TGCGCCAGCAGCTTGGCGGCCAGGGGTGCGCTCACCGGGGAGCTGTTTTTT
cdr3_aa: CASSLAARGALTGELFF

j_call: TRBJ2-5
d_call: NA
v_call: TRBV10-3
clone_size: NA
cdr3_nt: TGTGCCATCAGTGAGTCGGGCCACCAAGAGACCCAGTACTTC
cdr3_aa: CAISESGHQETQYF

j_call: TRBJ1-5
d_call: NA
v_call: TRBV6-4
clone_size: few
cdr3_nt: TGTGCCAGCAGTCCCTCCCGGACCGGGGCAGGCCATCCGGGGCATCAGCCCCAGCATTTT
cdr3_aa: CASSPSRTGAGHPGHQPQHF

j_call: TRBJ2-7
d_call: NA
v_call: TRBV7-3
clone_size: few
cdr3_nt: TGTGCCAGCAGCTTAACCCCGTTGAGTTACGAGCAGTACTTC
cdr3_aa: CASSLTPLSYEQYF

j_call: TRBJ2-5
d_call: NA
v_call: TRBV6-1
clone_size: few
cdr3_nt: TGTGCCAGCATGGGGATGGACAGAGCCCAAGAGACCCAGTACTTC
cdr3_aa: CASMGMDRAQETQYF

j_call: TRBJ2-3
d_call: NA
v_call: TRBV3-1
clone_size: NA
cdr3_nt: TGTGCCAGCAGCCAAGTTCTAGGACCCGGTACGCAGTATTTT
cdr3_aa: CASSQVLGPGTQYF

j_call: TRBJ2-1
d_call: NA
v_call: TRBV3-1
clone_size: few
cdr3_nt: TGTGCCAGCAGCCAAAGTGGAACAGGGACGTTCTTC
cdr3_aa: CASSQSGTGTFF

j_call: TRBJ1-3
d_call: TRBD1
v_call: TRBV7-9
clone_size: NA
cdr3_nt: TGTGCCAGCAGCTTACAGGGGGCGGTCTCTGGAAACACCATATATTTT
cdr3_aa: CASSLQGAVSGNTIYF

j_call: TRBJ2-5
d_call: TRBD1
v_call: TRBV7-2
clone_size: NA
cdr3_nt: TGTGCCAGCAGCAAGACAGGGCTCCAAGAGACCCAGTACTTC
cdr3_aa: CASSKTGLQETQYF

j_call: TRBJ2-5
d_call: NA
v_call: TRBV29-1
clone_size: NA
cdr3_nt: TGCAGCGTTGAGTCCAGGGATGAGACCCAGTACTTC
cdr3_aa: CSVESRDETQYF

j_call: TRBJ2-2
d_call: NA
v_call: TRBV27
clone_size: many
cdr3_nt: TGTGCCAGCAGTTTAGTAGGCAGGCCGAACACCGGGGAGCTGTTTTTT
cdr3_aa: CASSLVGRPNTGELFF

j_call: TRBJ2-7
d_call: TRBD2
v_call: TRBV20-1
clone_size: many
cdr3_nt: TGCAGTGCTAACCCCGTGCGGGGGACCTACGAGCAGTACTTC
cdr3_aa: CSANPVRGTYEQYF

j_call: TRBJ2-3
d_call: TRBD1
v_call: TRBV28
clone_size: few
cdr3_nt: TGTGCCAGCAGTTTACGACAGGGGGGGGGGTTCACAGATACGCAGTATTTT
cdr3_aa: CASSLRQGGGFTDTQYF

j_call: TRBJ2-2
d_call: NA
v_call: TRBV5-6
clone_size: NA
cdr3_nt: TGTGCCAGCCAGAGGAGGGGGATGGCCGGGGAGCTGTTTTTT
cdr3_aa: CASQRRGMAGELFF

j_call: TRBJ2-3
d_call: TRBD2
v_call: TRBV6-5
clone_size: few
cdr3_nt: TGTGCCAGCAGTTTTGCGGGAGCGCGAGATACGCAGTATTTT
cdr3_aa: CASSFAGARDTQYF

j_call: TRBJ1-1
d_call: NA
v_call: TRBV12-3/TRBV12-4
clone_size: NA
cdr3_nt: TGTGCCAGCAGACCTAATACCGGGACTGAAGCTTTCTTT
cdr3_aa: CASRPNTGTEAFF

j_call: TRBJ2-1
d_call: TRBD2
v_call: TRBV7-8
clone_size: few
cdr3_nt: TGTGCCAGCGGGTGGACTAGCGGAAGTAATGAGCAGTTCTTC
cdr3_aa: CASGWTSGSNEQFF

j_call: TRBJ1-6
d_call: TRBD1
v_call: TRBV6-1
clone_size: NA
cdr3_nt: TGTGCCAGCATCTATGTGGACAGGCAAGGGGAATCACCCCTCCACTTT
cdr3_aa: CASIYVDRQGESPLHF

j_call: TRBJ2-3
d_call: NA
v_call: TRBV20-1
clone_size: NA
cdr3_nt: TGCAGTGCTAGCGTGTCTCCTTCTAGCACAGATACGCAGTATTTT
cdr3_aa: CSASVSPSSTDTQYF